Detailed here is one TCR beta chain. The entry originates in a study of PD-L1 blockade in urothelial cancer. Study-level information: Tumor specimens held a median around 1,400 T cells.

TCR analog templates of synthetic origin were spiked into each PCR. Only in-frame clones appear in the TCRdb table, and some are missing; sequencing was by immunoSEQ multiplex PCR. Of tens of thousands of clones in the sample, approximately 34% were seen once. Patients suffered from locally advanced or metastatic urothelial carcinoma. CDR1 is MNHGY, CDR2 SAAAGT, per germline. This CDR3 is 12 amino acids long. V shed 8 bases and J shed 1 base, with 5 bases lying between them. The clonotype was recovered from a man aged 60 to 69 with urothelial cancer. Sequencing used tumor tissue, obtained before atezolizumab (anti-PD-L1) treatment. V gene TRBV6-8 combines with J gene TRBJ2-2; possibly TRBD1 for D (5 bases). The CDR3 protein is CASQGNTGELFF. The CDR3 nucleotides read TGTGCCAGCCAGGGGAACACCGGGGAGCTGTTTTTT.